This TCR beta chain was documented in a study of cytomegalovirus exposure and HLA in healthy donors. The PCR employed 60 Vbeta primers together with 13 Jbeta primers. Assay used: immunoSEQ multiplex PCR; TCRdb lists only in-frame clones, some missing. Of roughly 120,000 clones listed, about 86% are singletons. V was shortened by 1 base and J by 1 base, with 7 bases between the two germline ends. The CDR3 loop spans 14 amino acids. Germline lookup yields CDR1 SEHNR and CDR2 FQNEAQ (reference sequence). Only a few counts were recorded for this clone. The rearrangement joins TRBV7-9 to TRBJ1-1, with a tentative D call TRBD1 (5 bases). This receptor was taken from a woman aged 25 to 39 in good health and CMV-seronegative. Sequenced material: PBMCs. The CDR3 spells CASSLGRANTEAFF. The CDR3 coding sequence is TGTGCCAGCAGCTTAGGCAGGGCGAACACTGAAGCTTTCTTT.